A single sample gave rise to the 30 T cell receptor beta chains below, sequenced in a study of T-cell memory formation after mild COVID-19. MiXCR, run by TCRdb on the 5' RACE reads, gives a single entry per CDR3 protein. The sample shows hundreds of thousands of distinct CDR3 sequences, 18% of them seen only once. The sequenced material came from PBMCs or a T cell subset sorted from them (not recorded which). All receptors come from an adult woman who had mild COVID-19 (a few samples of this study predate the infection). Cell type and time point are not known.

The chain recombines TRBV7-6 with TRBJ2-5, with a tentative D call TRBD2 (6 bases). This CDR3 contains 12 residues. Germline loops: CDR1 SGHVS, CDR2 FNYEAQ. The V and J ends lost 8 bases and 1 base respectively, with 8 bases between them. As DNA, the CDR3 is TGTGCCAGCGGAGGGCTCCAAGAGACCCAGTACTTC. The encoded protein is CASGGLQETQYF.

This clonotype has just a few counts. The chain recombines TRBV29-1 with TRBJ2-1; TRBD2 matches 12 bases. The CDR3 has 20 amino acids. Trimming took 3 bases from V and 5 from J; bases not matched to a gene: 20. From germline, CDR1 is SQVTM and CDR2 ANQGSEA. In DNA form, the CDR3 reads TGCAGCGTTGAGGGACTAGCGGGCTGGGGTCCACCTTTAATCGACAATGAGCAGTTCTTC. This gives the protein CSVEGLAGWGPPLIDNEQFF.

The chain carries TRBV6-2 or TRBV6-3 and TRBJ1-2; 9 bases fit TRBD1. The V gene end was trimmed by 4 bases and the J gene end by 2 bases; junction bases not matched to a gene: 8. The CDR3 sequence is 16 residues long. Germline-derived CDR1 and CDR2 are MNHEY and SVGEGT. CDR3 protein: CASSSGTGPLNYGYTF. The CDR3 nucleotides are TGTGCCAGCAGTTCCGGGACAGGGCCACTCAACTATGGCTACACCTTC.

V is TRBV13 and J is TRBJ2-2; the D call may be TRBD1 or TRBD2 (6 bases each). Germline CDR1 and CDR2: PRHDT and FYEKMQ (reference sequence). The germline V and J ends were trimmed by 2 bases and 5 bases, with 24 bases remaining between them. This CDR3 is 19 amino acids long. CDR3 DNA: TGTGCCAGCAGCTTACCTTCTACCCACAGCACGGGGGCGACCGGGGAGCTGTTTTTT. Translating it yields CASSLPSTHSTGATGELFF.

This clonotype was counted at least ten times. The chain is built from TRBV5-6 and TRBJ1-1, with 8 bases that match TRBD1. The J segment lost 0 bases and the V segment lost 4 bases, leaving 2 bases of the junction unmatched. The germline gives CDR1 SGHDT, CDR2 YYEEEE. This CDR3 is built from 14 residues. For the CDR3, the DNA is TGTGCCAGCAGCCGGGACAGGCTGAACACTGAAGCTTTCTTT. Protein: CASSRDRLNTEAFF.

V and J are TRBV29-1 and TRBJ2-7, with D tentatively TRBD1 (6 bases). This CDR3 region has 13 residues. Germline V gene data show CDR1 as SQVTM and CDR2 as ANQGSEA. Trimming stripped 6 bases from V and 4 bases from J, with 16 bases between. The CDR3 loop reads CSVAAIGGYEQYF. DNA of the CDR3: TGCAGCGTGGCCGCTATAGGGGGTTACGAGCAGTACTTC.

This clonotype has only a few counts. V usage is TRBV6-5 and J usage is TRBJ1-1; maybe TRBD1 (6 bases). Between the trimmed V and J ends, which lost 0 bases and 1 base, there was a span of 24 bases. There are 20 residues in the CDR3. Looked up from germline, CDR1 is MNHEY and CDR2 is SVGAGI. CDR3 loop: CASSYSTFKDWVGGNTEAFF. As DNA, the CDR3 is TGTGCCAGCAGTTACTCGACTTTTAAGGATTGGGTAGGGGGGAACACTGAAGCTTTCTTT.

This clonotype turned up a few times. The chain links TRBV6-6 to TRBJ2-3; D uncertain. CDR3 length: 11 amino acids. Germline V gives CDR1 MNHNY, CDR2 SVGAGI (reference sequence). Trimming left V 8 bases short and J 4 bases short, with 7 bases between. The CDR3 coding sequence is TGTGCCAGCGGTCTCGCAGATACGCAGTATTTT. This gives the protein CASGLADTQYF.

The chain has TRBV3-1 and TRBJ2-5; D is ambiguous. Germline lookup yields CDR1 LGHDT and CDR2 YNNKEL (reference sequence). Trimming removed 0 bases at V and 5 bases at J, with 16 bases between. This CDR3 comprises 16 residues. The CDR3 here is CASSQDIAVLRETQYF. CDR3 DNA sequence: TGTGCCAGCAGCCAAGATATAGCCGTCCTTCGTGAGACCCAGTACTTC.

The chain is built from TRBV14 and TRBJ2-1; D unresolved. The CDR3 is made up of 12 amino acids. V lost 6 bases to trimming and J lost 10 bases, with 13 bases between them. From germline, CDR1 is SGHDN and CDR2 FVKESK. CDR3 in amino acids: CASSPFRAEQFF. The CDR3 nucleotides read TGTGCCAGCAGTCCCTTTCGGGCAGAGCAGTTCTTC. The full variable domain, rest sourced from reference TRBV14 and TRBJ2-1, is EAGVTQFPSHSVIEKGQTVTLRCDPISGHDNLYWYRRVMGKEIKFLLHFVKESKQDESGMPNNRFLAERTGGTYSTLKVQPAELEDSGVYFCASSPFRAEQFFGPGTRLTVL.

The chain recombines TRBV7-8 with TRBJ1-1; 10 bases fit TRBD1. Germline assignment: CDR1 SGHVS and CDR2 FQNEAQ. Trimming at V came to 1 base and at J to 12 bases, leaving 17 bases not matched to a gene. This CDR3 has 17 residues. The CDR3 loop is CASSLVLISPPDRGTFF. The CDR3 nucleotides are TGTGCCAGCAGCTTAGTCCTAATTAGTCCACCGGACAGGGGGACTTTCTTT.

This clonotype was recorded many times. The chain recombines TRBV5-1 with TRBJ2-1, with D unclear. Trimming shortened V by 4 bases and J by 0 bases, and 11 bases separated the two germline ends. CDR3 length: 15 residues. CDR1 and CDR2 from the germline V gene are SGHRS and YFSETQ. CDR3 amino acids: CASSLALSSYNEQFF. The CDR3 nucleotides are TGCGCCAGCAGCCTTGCCTTGAGCTCCTACAATGAGCAGTTCTTC.

This clonotype was recorded a few times. The chain has TRBV27 and TRBJ2-7; D may be TRBD2 (6 bases). Germline loops: CDR1 MNHEY, CDR2 SMNVEV (reference sequence). The germline V and J ends were trimmed by 5 bases and 0 bases, with 17 bases remaining between them. The CDR3 loop spans 16 amino acids. The CDR3 protein is CASSPRRDLSSYEQYF. The DNA of the CDR3 is TGTGCCAGCAGTCCCCGGCGGGACCTCAGCTCCTACGAGCAGTACTTC.

The chain joins TRBV9 to TRBJ2-1; 9 bases line up with TRBD2. CDR3 length: 17 residues. Germline CDR1 reads SGDLS; CDR2 reads YYNGEE. V lost 1 base to trimming and J lost 7 bases; unmatched junction nucleotides: 12. As DNA, the CDR3 is TGTGCCAGCAGCGTAAGTAGCGGGAGTGTAACTACAAATGAGCAGTTCTTC. It encodes CASSVSSGSVTTNEQFF. Combining the CDR3 with reference TRBV9 and TRBJ2-1 gives the whole variable domain DSGVTQTPKHLITATGQRVTLRCSPRSGDLSVYWYQQSLDQGLQFLIQYYNGEERAKGNILERFSAQQFPDLHSELNLSSLELGDSALYFCASSVSSGSVTTNEQFFGPGTRLTVL.

The chain carries TRBV24-1 and TRBJ2-4; D perhaps matches TRBD1 (6 bases). Trimming removed 5 bases from V and 7 bases from J, with 11 bases in between. Germline CDR1 is KGHDR and CDR2 is SFDVKD. The CDR3 consists of 13 residues. The CDR3 region has the DNA TGTGCCACCAGTGTAGCAGGGGAGAACATTCAGTACTTC. Translating it yields CATSVAGENIQYF.

This clonotype has a handful of counts. The V call is TRBV4-2, the J call TRBJ2-7; 8 bases align to TRBD2. Germline V gene lookup returns CDR1 LGHNA and CDR2 YNFKEQ. Trimming took 1 base from V and 2 from J; bases not matched to a gene: 1. This CDR3 is built from 14 residues. The CDR3 DNA reads TGTGCCAGCAGCCAAGCCGGGAGGGCCTACGAGCAGTACTTC. Protein: CASSQAGRAYEQYF.

This chain links TRBV7-2 with TRBJ2-6; possibly TRBD2 for D (6 bases). V lost 5 bases, J lost 2 bases, and 13 bases lay in between. Germline V gene sequence: CDR1 SGHTA, CDR2 FQGNSA. This CDR3 contains 16 residues. Here the CDR3 reads CASSAVGGAGANVLTF. CDR3 DNA sequence: TGTGCCAGCAGCGCAGTAGGAGGGGCTGGGGCCAACGTCCTGACTTTC.

This clonotype has more than one count but fewer than ten. The chain couples TRBV6-2 or TRBV6-3 to TRBJ2-2; perhaps TRBD2 as D (5 bases). Trimming stripped 7 bases from V and 8 bases from J, with 14 bases between. Germline values: CDR1 MNHEY, CDR2 SVGEGT. This CDR3 contains 13 residues. The CDR3 region has the DNA TGTGCCAGCAAGTCAGGACTGTTTGGGGAGCTGTTTTTT. Residues: CASKSGLFGELFF.

The J gene is TRBJ2-3, the V gene TRBV12-3 or TRBV12-4, with D hard to call. The CDR3 totals 16 residues. V gave up 6 bases and J gave up 2 bases, with 18 bases separating them. The CDR3 loop is CASSLNAVALTDTQYF. The CDR3 DNA sequence: TGTGCCAGCAGCTTGAATGCAGTTGCCCTCACAGATACGCAGTATTTT.

In its sample, this clonotype was seen a few times. The chain uses TRBV3-1 and TRBJ2-3; TRBD2 agrees at 7 bases. This CDR3 comprises 15 residues. V was clipped by 4 bases and J by 2 bases; unmatched bases: 6. Germline CDR1 and CDR2: LGHDT and YNNKEL (reference sequence). Here the CDR3 reads CASSLRAGTTDTQYF. Written as DNA, the CDR3 is TGTGCCAGCAGCCTCCGAGCGGGGACCACAGATACGCAGTATTTT.

In this sample, this clonotype turned up a few times. The J gene is TRBJ2-6, the V gene TRBV5-1, with D possibly matching TRBD1 (7 bases). The germline V gene has CDR1 SGHRS and CDR2 YFSETQ. The CDR3 covers 16 residues. V lost 5 bases and J 0 bases, leaving 12 bases between the germline ends. CDR3 in DNA: TGCGCCAGCAGTTCCCAGGGGGGCTCTGGGGCCAACGTCCTGACTTTC. The encoded protein is CASSSQGGSGANVLTF.

This clonotype appeared a few times. The chain employs TRBV12-3 or TRBV12-4 and TRBJ1-5, with 7 bases that match TRBD1. With V trimmed by 5 bases and J by 3 bases, 10 bases remained unmatched. This CDR3 comprises 16 residues. DNA for the CDR3: TGTGCCAGCAGTGCCGACAGGGTGGTCCTCAATCAGCCCCAGCATTTT. Its protein is CASSADRVVLNQPQHF.

This clonotype was detected only a few times. This chain joins TRBV5-6 and TRBJ2-1; D call uncertain. The V and J ends lost 0 bases and 14 bases respectively, with 9 bases between them. CDR3 length: 11 amino acids. Per the germline V gene, CDR1 is SGHDT and CDR2 is YYEEEE. The DNA for the CDR3 is TGTGCCAGCAGCTTGGCGGGTCGGGAGTTCTTC. This translates into CASSLAGREFF.

V is TRBV7-3 and J is TRBJ2-3; D tentatively fits TRBD1 or TRBD2 (5 bases each). The germline V and J ends were trimmed by 1 base and 6 bases, with 8 bases remaining between them. This CDR3 spans 13 amino acids. The germline gives CDR1 SGHTA, CDR2 FQGTGA. The CDR3 is CASSLREGDTQYF. DNA for the CDR3: TGTGCCAGCAGCTTAAGAGAGGGGGATACGCAGTATTTT. Using reference TRBV7-3 and TRBJ2-3 for the parts outside the CDR3, the full variable domain is GAGVSQTPSNKVTEKGKYVELRCDPISGHTALYWYRQSLGQGPEFLIYFQGTGAADDSGLPNDRFFAVRPEGSVSTLKIQRTERGDSAVYLCASSLREGDTQYFGPGTRLTVL.

In this sample, this clonotype turned up many times. The chain couples TRBV7-6 to TRBJ2-1; 7 bases line up with TRBD2. The CDR3 contains 14 residues. Germline lookup yields CDR1 SGHVS and CDR2 FNYEAQ. Trimming cost V 4 bases and J 7 bases; bases outside gene matches: 7. CDR3 DNA sequence: TGTGCCAGCAGCTGGGAGGGACGGAGAAATGAGCAGTTCTTC. Its protein is CASSWEGRRNEQFF.

The chain uses TRBV29-1 and TRBJ2-7, with no clear D. V lost 7 bases, J lost 0 bases, and 4 bases lay in between. CDR1 is SQVTM, CDR2 ANQGSEA, per germline. The CDR3 sequence is 10 residues long. The CDR3 sequence: CSAISYEQYF. In nucleotides, the CDR3 is TGCAGCGCGATCTCCTACGAGCAGTACTTC.

This clonotype was counted only a few times. CDR3 DNA: TGTGCCACCGCGACAGGTTCTGAGACCCAGTACTTC. Translated: CATATGSETQYF. V is TRBV10-3 and J is TRBJ2-5; D possibly corresponds to TRBD1 (6 bases). V was pared by 10 bases and J by 5 bases, with 14 bases between. The CDR3 runs to 12 residues. Germline CDR1 is ENHRY and CDR2 is SYGVKD.

This clonotype was observed once. The rearrangement links TRBV12-3 or TRBV12-4 to TRBJ1-2; TRBD1 matches 10 bases. The CDR3 is 12 amino acids. The V and J ends lost 8 bases and 4 bases, in that order; junction bases with no gene match: 1. In nucleotides, the CDR3 is TGTGCCAGCGGGACAGGGGCCTATGGCTACACCTTC. It encodes CASGTGAYGYTF.

The J gene is TRBJ1-1, the V gene TRBV20-1; TRBD1 agrees at 8 bases. J was trimmed by 6 bases and V by 0 bases; bases with no gene match: 15. From germline, CDR1 is DFQATT and CDR2 SNEGSKA (reference sequence). This CDR3 spans 17 amino acids. This CDR3 reads CSARDVKTGDYLAEAFF. CDR3 bases: TGCAGTGCTAGAGATGTCAAGACAGGGGATTACTTGGCTGAAGCTTTCTTT.

In nucleotides, the CDR3 is TGTGCCAGCAGCTCGAGGGAGCGGGGCTCCTACGAGCAGTACTTC. Residues: CASSSRERGSYEQYF. This chain links TRBV11-2 with TRBJ2-7, with TRBD2 matching 7 bases. CDR1 is SGHAT, CDR2 FQNNGV, per germline. CDR3 length: 15 amino acids. V was clipped by 4 bases and J by 0 bases; unmatched bases: 6.